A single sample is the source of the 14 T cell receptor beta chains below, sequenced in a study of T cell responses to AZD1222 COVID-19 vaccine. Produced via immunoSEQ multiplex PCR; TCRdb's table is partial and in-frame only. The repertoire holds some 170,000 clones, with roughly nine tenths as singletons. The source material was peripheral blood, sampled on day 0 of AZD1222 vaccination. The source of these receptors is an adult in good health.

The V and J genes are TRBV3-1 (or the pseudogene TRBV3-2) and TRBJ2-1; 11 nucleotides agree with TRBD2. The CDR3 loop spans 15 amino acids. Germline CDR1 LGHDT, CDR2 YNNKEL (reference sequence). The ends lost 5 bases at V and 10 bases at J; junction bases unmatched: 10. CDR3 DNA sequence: TGTGCCAGCAGCTCCGGGACTAGCGGCCTAGGGGAGCAGTTCTTC. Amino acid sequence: CASSSGTSGLGEQFF.

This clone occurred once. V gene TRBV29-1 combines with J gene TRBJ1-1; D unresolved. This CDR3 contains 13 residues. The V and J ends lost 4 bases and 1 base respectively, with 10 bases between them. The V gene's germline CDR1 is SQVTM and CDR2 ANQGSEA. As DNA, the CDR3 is TGCAGCGTTGTGCGGGTTACGAACACTGAAGCTTTCTTT. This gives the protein CSVVRVTNTEAFF.

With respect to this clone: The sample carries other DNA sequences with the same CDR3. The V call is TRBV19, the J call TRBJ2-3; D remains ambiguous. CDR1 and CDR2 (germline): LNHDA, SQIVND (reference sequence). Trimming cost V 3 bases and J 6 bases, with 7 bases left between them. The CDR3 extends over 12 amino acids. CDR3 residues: CASSIGTDTQYF. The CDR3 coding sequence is TGTGCCAGTAGTATTGGTACGGATACGCAGTATTTT.

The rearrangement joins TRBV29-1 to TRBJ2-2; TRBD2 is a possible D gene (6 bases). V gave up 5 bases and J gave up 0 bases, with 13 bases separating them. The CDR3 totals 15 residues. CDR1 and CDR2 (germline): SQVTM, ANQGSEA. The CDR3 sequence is CSVPSDYSNTGELFF. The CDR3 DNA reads TGCAGCGTTCCCTCGGACTACTCGAACACCGGGGAGCTGTTTTTT.

The CDR3 is CASSLVASYTGELFF. The CDR3 DNA reads as TGTGCCAGCAGCTTGGTGGCTTCCTACACCGGGGAGCTGTTTTTT. This chain joins TRBV5-8 and TRBJ2-2; D gene uncertain. The V gene's germline CDR1 is SGHTS and CDR2 YDEGEE. Deletions cut 0 bases from V and 3 bases from J, with 9 bases between. The CDR3 spans 15 residues.

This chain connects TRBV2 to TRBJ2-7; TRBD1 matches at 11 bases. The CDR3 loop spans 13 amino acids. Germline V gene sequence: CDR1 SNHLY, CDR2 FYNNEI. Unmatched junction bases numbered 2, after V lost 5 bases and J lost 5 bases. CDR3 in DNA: TGTGCCAGCAGTCTGGACAGGGGGCACGAGCAGTACTTC. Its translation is CASSLDRGHEQYF.

As DNA, the CDR3 is TGCGCCAGCAGCCAAGATCACCTACTAGGAAGCGCCTACAATGAGCAGTTCTTC. Its translation is CASSQDHLLGSAYNEQFF. The chain has TRBV4-1 and TRBJ2-1, with a tentative D call TRBD2 (5 bases). Deletions cut 0 bases from V and 2 bases from J, with 17 bases between. The CDR3 length is 18 residues. Germline CDR1 MGHRA, CDR2 YSYEKL.

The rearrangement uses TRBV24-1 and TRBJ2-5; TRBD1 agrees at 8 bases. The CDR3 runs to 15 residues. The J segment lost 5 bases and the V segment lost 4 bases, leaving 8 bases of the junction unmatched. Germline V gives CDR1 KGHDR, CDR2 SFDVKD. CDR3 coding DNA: TGTGCCACCAGTGACCTCGGACAGGGTCGGGAGACCCAGTACTTC. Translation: CATSDLGQGRETQYF.

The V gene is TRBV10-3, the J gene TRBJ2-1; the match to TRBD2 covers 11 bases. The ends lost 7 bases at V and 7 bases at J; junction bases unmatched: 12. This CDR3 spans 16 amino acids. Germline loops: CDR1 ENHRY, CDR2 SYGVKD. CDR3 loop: CAINPGIAGGINEQFF. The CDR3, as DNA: TGTGCCATCAATCCGGGAATAGCGGGAGGGATTAATGAGCAGTTCTTC.

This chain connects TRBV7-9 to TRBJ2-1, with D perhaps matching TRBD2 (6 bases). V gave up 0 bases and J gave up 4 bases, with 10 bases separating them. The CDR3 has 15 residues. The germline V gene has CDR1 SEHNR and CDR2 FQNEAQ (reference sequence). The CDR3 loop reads CASSLAGGAYNEQFF. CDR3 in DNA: TGTGCCAGCAGCTTAGCCGGGGGAGCGTACAATGAGCAGTTCTTC.

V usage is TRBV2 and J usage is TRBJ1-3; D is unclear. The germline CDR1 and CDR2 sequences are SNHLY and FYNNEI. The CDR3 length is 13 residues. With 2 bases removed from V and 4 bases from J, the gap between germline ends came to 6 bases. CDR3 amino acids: CASSELPGNTIYF. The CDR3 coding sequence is TGTGCCAGCAGTGAACTCCCGGGAAACACCATATATTTT.

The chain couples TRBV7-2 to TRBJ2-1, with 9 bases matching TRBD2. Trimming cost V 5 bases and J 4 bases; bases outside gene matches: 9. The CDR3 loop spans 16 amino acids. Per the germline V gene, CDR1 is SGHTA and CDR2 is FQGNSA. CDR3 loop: CASSPSALAGYNEQFF. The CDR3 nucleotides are TGTGCCAGCAGCCCAAGCGCACTAGCGGGTTACAATGAGCAGTTCTTC.

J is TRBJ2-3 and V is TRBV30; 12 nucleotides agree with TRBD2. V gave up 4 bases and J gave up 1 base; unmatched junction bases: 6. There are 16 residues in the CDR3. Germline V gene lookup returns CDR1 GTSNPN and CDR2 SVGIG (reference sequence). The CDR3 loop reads CAWTPGLAGRTDTQYF. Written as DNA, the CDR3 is TGTGCCTGGACCCCGGGACTAGCGGGCCGCACAGATACGCAGTATTTT.

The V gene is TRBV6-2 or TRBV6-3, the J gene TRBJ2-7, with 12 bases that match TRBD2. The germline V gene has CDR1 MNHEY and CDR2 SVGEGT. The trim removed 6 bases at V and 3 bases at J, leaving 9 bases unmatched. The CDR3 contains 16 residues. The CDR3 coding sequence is TGTGCCAGCAGCCCCCCGACTAGCGGGAGTAACTACGAGCAGTACTTC. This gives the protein CASSPPTSGSNYEQYF.